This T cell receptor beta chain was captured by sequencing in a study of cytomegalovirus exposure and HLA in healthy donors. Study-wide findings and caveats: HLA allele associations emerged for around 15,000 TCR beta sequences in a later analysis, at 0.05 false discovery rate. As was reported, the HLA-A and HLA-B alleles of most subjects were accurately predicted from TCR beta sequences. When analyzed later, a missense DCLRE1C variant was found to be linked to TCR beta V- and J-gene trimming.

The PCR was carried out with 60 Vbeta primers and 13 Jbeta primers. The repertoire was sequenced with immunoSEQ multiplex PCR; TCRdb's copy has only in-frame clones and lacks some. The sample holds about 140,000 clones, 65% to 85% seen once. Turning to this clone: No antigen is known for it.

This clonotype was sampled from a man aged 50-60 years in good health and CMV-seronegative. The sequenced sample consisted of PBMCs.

CDR3 sequence reads: CASGADASPPKQFF. The CDR3 DNA follows: TGTGCCAGCGGGGCCGATGCCTCCCCCCCGAAGCAGTTCTTC. The V and J genes are TRBV28 and TRBJ2-1, with D perhaps matching TRBD1 (5 bases). The V end lost 8 bases, the J end lost 11 bases, and 22 bases lay between the germline ends. Germline values: CDR1 MDHEN, CDR2 SYDVKM. The CDR3 contains 14 residues.